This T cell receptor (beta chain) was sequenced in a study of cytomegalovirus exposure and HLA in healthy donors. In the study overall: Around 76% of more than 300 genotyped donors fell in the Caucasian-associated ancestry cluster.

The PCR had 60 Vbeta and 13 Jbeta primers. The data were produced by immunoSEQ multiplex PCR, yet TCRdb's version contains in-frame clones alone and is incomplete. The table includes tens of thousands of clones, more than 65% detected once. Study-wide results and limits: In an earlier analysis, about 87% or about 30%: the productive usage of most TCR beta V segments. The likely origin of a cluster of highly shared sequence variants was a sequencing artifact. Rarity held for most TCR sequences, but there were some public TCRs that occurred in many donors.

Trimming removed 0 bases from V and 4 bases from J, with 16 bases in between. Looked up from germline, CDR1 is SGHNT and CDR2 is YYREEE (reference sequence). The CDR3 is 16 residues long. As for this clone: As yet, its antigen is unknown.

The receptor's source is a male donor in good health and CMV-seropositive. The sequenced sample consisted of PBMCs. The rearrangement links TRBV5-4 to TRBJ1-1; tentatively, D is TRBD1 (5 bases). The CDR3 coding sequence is TGTGCCAGCAGCTTGGCGGCAGGGAAGGGAGGCACTGAAGCTTTCTTT. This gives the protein CASSLAAGKGGTEAFF.